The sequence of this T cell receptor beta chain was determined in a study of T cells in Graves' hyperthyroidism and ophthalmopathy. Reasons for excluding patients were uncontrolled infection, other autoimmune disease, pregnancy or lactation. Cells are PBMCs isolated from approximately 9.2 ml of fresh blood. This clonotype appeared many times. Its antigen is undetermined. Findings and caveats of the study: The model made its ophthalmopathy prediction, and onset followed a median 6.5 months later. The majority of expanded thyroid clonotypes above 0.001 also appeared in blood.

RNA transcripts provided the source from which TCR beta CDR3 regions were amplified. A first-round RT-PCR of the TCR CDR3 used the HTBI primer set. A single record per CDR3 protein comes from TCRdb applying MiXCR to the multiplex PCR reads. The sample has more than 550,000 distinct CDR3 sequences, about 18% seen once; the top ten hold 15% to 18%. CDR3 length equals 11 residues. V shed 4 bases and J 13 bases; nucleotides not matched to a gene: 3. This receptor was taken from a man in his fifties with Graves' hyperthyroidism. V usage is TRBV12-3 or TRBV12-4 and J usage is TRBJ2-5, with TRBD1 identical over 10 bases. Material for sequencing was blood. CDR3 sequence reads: CASSSGQGGYF. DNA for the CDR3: TGTGCCAGCAGTTCCGGACAGGGGGGGTACTTC.